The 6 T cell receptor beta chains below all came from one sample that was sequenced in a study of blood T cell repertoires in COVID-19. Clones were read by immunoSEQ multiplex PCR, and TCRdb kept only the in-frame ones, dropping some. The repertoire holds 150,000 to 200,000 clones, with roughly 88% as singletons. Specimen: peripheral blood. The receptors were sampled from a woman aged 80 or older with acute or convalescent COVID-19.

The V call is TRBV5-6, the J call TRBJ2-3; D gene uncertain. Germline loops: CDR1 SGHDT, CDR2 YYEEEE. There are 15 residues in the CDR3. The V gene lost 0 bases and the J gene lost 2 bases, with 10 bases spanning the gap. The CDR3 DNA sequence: TGTGCCAGCAGCTTGGACTACCGCTACACAGATACGCAGTATTTT. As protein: CASSLDYRYTDTQYF.

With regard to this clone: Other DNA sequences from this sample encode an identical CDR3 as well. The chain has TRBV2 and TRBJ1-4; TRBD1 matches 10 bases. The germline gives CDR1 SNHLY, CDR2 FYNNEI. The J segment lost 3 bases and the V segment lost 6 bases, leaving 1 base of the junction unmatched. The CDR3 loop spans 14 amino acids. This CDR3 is CASRTGGSNEKLFF. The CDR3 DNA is TGTGCCAGCAGGACAGGGGGCTCTAATGAAAAACTGTTTTTT.

CDR3 coding DNA: TGTGCCAGCAGCGGCTCCCGGACTAGCGGCCCCGGCTGGACCGGGGAGCTGTTTTTT. Encoded protein: CASSGSRTSGPGWTGELFF. The V gene is TRBV9, the J gene TRBJ2-2; TRBD2 aligns across 10 bases. The CDR3 totals 19 residues. V shed 3 bases, J shed 5 bases, and the junction held 16 bases outside the gene matches. The germline gives CDR1 SGDLS, CDR2 YYNGEE.

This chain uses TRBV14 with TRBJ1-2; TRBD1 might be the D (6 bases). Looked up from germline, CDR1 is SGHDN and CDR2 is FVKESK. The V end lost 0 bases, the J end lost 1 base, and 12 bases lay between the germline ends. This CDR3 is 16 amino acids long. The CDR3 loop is CASSQDRGGVNYGYTF. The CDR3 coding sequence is TGTGCCAGCAGCCAAGATCGGGGGGGCGTTAACTATGGCTACACCTTC.

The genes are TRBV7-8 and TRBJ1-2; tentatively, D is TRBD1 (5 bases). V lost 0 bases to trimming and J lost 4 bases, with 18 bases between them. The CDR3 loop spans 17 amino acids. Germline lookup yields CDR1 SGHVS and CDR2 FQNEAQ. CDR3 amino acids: CASSLAAGTRDFYGYTF. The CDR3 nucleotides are TGTGCCAGCAGCTTAGCCGCAGGGACTCGAGACTTCTATGGCTACACCTTC.

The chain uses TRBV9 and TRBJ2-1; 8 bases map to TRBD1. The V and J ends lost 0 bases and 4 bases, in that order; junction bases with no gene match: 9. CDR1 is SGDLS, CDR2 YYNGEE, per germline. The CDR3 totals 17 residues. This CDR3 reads CASSVVGGTGLYNEQFF. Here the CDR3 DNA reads TGTGCCAGCAGCGTAGTAGGGGGGACAGGACTGTACAATGAGCAGTTCTTC.